The 12 T cell receptor beta chains presented below share a single source sample, sequenced in a study of CD8+CD57+ T cells in acquired aplastic anemia. Patients selected for sequencing had displayed CD8+CD57+ cell expansion by flow cytometry. Genomic DNA, serving as template, underwent TCR beta VDJ and CDR3 profiling. TCRdb reprocessed the reads with MiXCR, giving one entry per CDR3 protein. The sample lists roughly 290,000 distinct CDR3 sequences; roughly 61% were seen once. Material for sequencing was sorted CD4+, CD8+, or CD8+CD57+ T cells (not recorded which) from PBMCs. The receptors come from a human donor with aplastic anemia.

The chain couples TRBV6-6 to TRBJ2-5, with D unclear. The CDR3 has 11 amino acids. With 4 bases removed from V and 8 bases from J, the gap between germline ends came to 8 bases. Germline CDR1 reads MNHNY; CDR2 reads SVGAGI (reference sequence). The CDR3 sequence is CASSLSLTQYF. The DNA for the CDR3 is TGTGCCAGCAGTTTATCTCTAACCCAGTACTTC.

This chain connects TRBV24-1 to TRBJ2-5; D perhaps matches TRBD1 (5 bases). The germline CDR1 and CDR2 sequences are KGHDR and SFDVKD. This CDR3 is built from 12 residues. V lost 9 bases, J lost 3 bases, and 10 bases lay in between. CDR3 DNA: TGTGCCACCTCCCCAGGGAAAGAGACCCAGTACTTC. Amino acids: CATSPGKETQYF.

About this clonotype itself: The final CDR3 position lacks the conserved phenylalanine or tryptophan, pointing to a likely read error. This chain uses TRBV7-9 with TRBJ2-6, with D unclear. Trimming cost V 3 bases and J 4 bases, with 4 bases left between them. In germline, CDR1 is SEHNR, CDR2 FQNEAQ (reference sequence). CDR3 length equals 13 residues. CDR3 sequence reads: CASSFLGANVLTL. The CDR3 DNA follows: TGTGCCAGCAGCTTCCTGGGGGCCAACGTCCTGACTCTC.

The chain employs TRBV7-2 and TRBJ1-1, with D perhaps TRBD1 (5 bases). Germline CDR1 is SGHTA and CDR2 is FQGNSA. The V gene lost 3 bases and the J gene lost 6 bases, with 11 bases spanning the gap. CDR3 length: 13 amino acids. The CDR3: CASSFSGLPEAFF. The CDR3 DNA follows: TGTGCCAGCAGCTTCTCAGGGTTACCTGAAGCTTTCTTT.

J is TRBJ2-5 and V is TRBV24-1, with D unresolved. From germline, CDR1 is KGHDR and CDR2 SFDVKD. The CDR3 is 13 residues long. Deletions cut 4 bases from V and 2 bases from J, with 7 bases between. CDR3 nucleotides: TGTGCCACCAGTGACCACCCTCAAGAGACCCAGTACTTC. This gives the protein CATSDHPQETQYF.

The V and J genes are TRBV7-9 and TRBJ2-6, with D unresolved. V was trimmed by 1 base and J by 0 bases, leaving 10 bases between them. Germline V gene data show CDR1 as SEHNR and CDR2 as FQNEAQ (reference sequence). The CDR3 runs 17 residues. CDR3 coding DNA: TGTGCCAGCAGCTTAGTGGCAGGCACCTCTGGGGCCAACGTCCTGACTTTC. This gives the protein CASSLVAGTSGANVLTF.

In nucleotides, the CDR3 is TGCAGTGCTATGGGGACGGCGGAAAACACTGAAGCTTTCTTT. It encodes CSAMGTAENTEAFF. The V gene is TRBV20-1, the J gene TRBJ1-1; D possibly corresponds to TRBD1 (5 bases). Germline CDR1 is DFQATT and CDR2 is SNEGSKA (reference sequence). This CDR3 region has 14 residues. The germline V and J ends were trimmed by 4 bases and 2 bases, with 14 bases remaining between them.

The sample holds many counts of this clonotype. The chain is built from TRBV5-8 and TRBJ2-1; D may be TRBD2 (5 bases). CDR1 is SGHTS, CDR2 YDEGEE, per germline. The CDR3 covers 14 residues. Trimming pared 2 bases from V and 7 bases from J, leaving 13 bases between. The DNA of the CDR3 is TGTGCCAGCAGCTTCACTAGTATAGCGAATGAGCAGTTCTTC. It encodes CASSFTSIANEQFF.

The chain joins TRBV9 to TRBJ2-7, with 10 bases matching TRBD2. V lost 3 bases and J lost 3; bases outside the gene matches: 12. The CDR3 length is 17 residues. Per the germline V gene, CDR1 is SGDLS and CDR2 is YYNGEE. The CDR3 region is CASSASGTSASYYEQYF. The DNA of the CDR3 is TGTGCCAGCAGCGCGTCCGGGACTAGCGCTTCTTACTACGAGCAGTACTTC.

This clonotype was seen just once. This chain uses TRBV19 with TRBJ1-1, with a tentative D call TRBD1 (6 bases). Germline V gives CDR1 LNHDA, CDR2 SQIVND (reference sequence). The germline V and J ends were trimmed by 6 bases and 5 bases, with 13 bases remaining between them. This CDR3 spans 13 amino acids. DNA of the CDR3: TGTGCCAGTAGGATCTCAGGGGCTACTGAAGCTTTCTTT. Residues: CASRISGATEAFF.

This clonotype came up a few times. The CDR3 is CSARDGGSPLHF. The CDR3 DNA follows: TGCAGTGCTAGAGATGGGGGGTCACCCCTCCACTTT. The genes are TRBV20-1 and TRBJ1-6; a possible D gene is TRBD1 (5 bases). V shed 0 bases and J shed 10 bases, with 7 bases lying between them. The germline V gene encodes CDR1 DFQATT and CDR2 SNEGSKA (reference sequence). The CDR3 totals 12 residues.

In regard to this clonotype: Relative to the germline gene, one junction end is altered; a read error may explain this. The chain uses TRBV24-1 and TRBJ2-1; perhaps TRBD2 as D (5 bases). The CDR3 has 15 residues. Germline values: CDR1 KGHDR, CDR2 SFDVKD. This chain's CDR3 is CATNDGLSSYNEQFF. The DNA of the CDR3 is TGTGCCACCAATGATGGACTGAGCTCCTACAATGAGCAGTTCTTC.